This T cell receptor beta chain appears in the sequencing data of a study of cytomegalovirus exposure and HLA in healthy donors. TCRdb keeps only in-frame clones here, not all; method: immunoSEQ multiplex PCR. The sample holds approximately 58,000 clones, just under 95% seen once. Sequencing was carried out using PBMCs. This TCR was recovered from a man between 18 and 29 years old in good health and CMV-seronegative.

The CDR3 spells CASSQDFAGIPGPQHF. The CDR3 coding sequence is TGTGCCAGCAGCCAAGATTTCGCGGGAATACCGGGGCCCCAGCATTTT. This chain joins TRBV14 and TRBJ1-5; no definite D call. The V and J ends lost 0 bases and 9 bases respectively, with 18 bases between them. From germline, CDR1 is SGHDN and CDR2 FVKESK. The CDR3 loop spans 16 amino acids.